Described below is a single T cell receptor (beta chain) sequence and its context. Its antigen remains unknown. This CDR3 region has 10 residues. Between the trimmed V and J ends, which lost 1 base and 16 bases, there was a span of 8 bases. The germline gives CDR1 SNHLY, CDR2 FYNNEI. The PCR employed 60 Vbeta primers together with 13 Jbeta primers. This table comes from immunoSEQ multiplex PCR, and its TCRdb copy is limited to in-frame clones, with some not included. The sample includes about 130,000 clones, roughly 85% seen only once; the top ten take about 19%. The data derive from a study of cytomegalovirus exposure and HLA in healthy donors. Study overall: The roughly 100 million unique TCR beta sequences, from about 179 million T cells, were found by an earlier analysis.

Findings and limits, study-wide: On later analysis, the bulk of CMV-associated TCR beta chains appeared to be HLA-restricted. Confirmation was obtained in vitro that a few CMV-associated chains are specific for CMV antigens. Presence/absence analyses assumed roughly uniform sequencing depth across donors, which may not hold.

The chain recombines TRBV2 with TRBJ2-4, with no clear D. The TCR comes from a man younger than 35 in good health and CMV-seropositive. Material: PBMCs. The CDR3 loop is CASSEVVSYF. The CDR3 DNA reads TGTGCCAGCAGTGAAGTCGTCTCCTACTTC.